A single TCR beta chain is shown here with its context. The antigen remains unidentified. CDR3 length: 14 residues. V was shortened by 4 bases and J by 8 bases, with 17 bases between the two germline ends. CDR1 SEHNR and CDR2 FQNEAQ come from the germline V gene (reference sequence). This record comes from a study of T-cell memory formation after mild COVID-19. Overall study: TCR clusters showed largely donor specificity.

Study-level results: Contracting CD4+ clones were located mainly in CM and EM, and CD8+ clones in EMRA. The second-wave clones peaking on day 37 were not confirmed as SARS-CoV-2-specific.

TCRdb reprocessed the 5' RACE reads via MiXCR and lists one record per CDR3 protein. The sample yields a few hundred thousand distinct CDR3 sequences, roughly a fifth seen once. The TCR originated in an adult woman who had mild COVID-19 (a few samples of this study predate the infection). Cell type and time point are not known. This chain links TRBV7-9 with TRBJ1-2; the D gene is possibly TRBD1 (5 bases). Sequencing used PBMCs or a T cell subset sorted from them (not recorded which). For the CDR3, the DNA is TGTGCCAGCAGCTACCCGGACATGAACGGGGGCTACACCTTC. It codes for CASSYPDMNGGYTF.